The TCR beta chain under discussion was sequenced for a study of blood T cell repertoires in COVID-19. About the study: Sample material is recorded as cDNA or gDNA derived from T cells, B-cell-depleted T cells, or PBMCs.

Sequencing was performed with immunoSEQ multiplex PCR; in TCRdb, only in-frame clones are kept and a portion is missing. The repertoire includes about 170,000 clones, roughly nine tenths of them detected once, and roughly 7% sits in the top ten. Germline values: CDR1 KGHDR, CDR2 SFDVKD. This CDR3 is 13 amino acids long. Trimming cost V 4 bases and J 7 bases, with 12 bases left between them. This chain links TRBV24-1 with TRBJ1-2, with a weak D call TRBD1 (5 bases). The sequence was collected from a woman at least 80 years old in a cohort sampled during active or convalescent COVID-19. Sequencing was performed on peripheral blood. DNA of the CDR3: TGTGCCACCAGTGACGCGGTCCAGGGTGGCTACACCTTC. As protein: CATSDAVQGGYTF.